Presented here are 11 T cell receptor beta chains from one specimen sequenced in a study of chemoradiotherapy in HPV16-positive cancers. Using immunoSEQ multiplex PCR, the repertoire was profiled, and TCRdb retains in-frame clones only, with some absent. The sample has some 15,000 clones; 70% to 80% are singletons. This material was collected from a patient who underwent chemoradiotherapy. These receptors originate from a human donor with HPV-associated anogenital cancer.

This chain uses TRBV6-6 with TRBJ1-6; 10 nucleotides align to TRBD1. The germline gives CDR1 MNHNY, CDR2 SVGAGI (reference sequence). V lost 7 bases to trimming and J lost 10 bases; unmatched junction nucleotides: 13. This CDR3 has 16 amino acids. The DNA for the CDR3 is TGTGCCAGCATCCAAAACGGGGGGACAGGGGAATCACCCCTCCACTTT. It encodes CASIQNGGTGESPLHF.

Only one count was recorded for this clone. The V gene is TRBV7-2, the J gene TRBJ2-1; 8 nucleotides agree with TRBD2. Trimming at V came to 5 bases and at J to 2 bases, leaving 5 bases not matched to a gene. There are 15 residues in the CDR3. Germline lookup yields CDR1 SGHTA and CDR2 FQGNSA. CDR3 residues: CASSRSGVAYNEQFF. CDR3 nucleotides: TGTGCCAGCAGCCGTAGCGGGGTCGCCTACAATGAGCAGTTCTTC. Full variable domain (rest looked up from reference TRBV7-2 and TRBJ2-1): GAGVSQSPSNKVTEKGKDVELRCDPISGHTALYWYRQSLGQGLEFLIYFQGNSAPDKSGLPSDRFSAERTGGSVSTLTIQRTQQEDSAVYLCASSRSGVAYNEQFFGPGTRLTVL.

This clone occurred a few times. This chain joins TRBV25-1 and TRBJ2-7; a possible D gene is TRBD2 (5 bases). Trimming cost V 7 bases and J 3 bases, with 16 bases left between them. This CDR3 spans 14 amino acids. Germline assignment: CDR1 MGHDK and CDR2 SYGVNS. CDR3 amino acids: CASMQKQGLYEQYF. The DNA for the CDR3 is TGTGCCAGCATGCAAAAACAAGGACTCTACGAGCAGTACTTC.

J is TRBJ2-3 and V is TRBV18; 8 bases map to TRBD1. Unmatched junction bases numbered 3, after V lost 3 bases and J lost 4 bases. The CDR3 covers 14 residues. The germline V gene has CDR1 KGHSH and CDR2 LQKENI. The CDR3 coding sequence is TGTGCCAGCTCACCGACAGGGGATGCAGATACGCAGTATTTT. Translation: CASSPTGDADTQYF.

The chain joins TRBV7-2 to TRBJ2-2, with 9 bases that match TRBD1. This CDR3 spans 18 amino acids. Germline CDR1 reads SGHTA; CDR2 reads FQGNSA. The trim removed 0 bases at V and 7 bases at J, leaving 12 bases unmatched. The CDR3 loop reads CASSLASSGTGSIGELFF. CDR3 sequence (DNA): TGTGCCAGCAGCTTAGCCTCCTCCGGGACAGGGAGTATCGGGGAGCTGTTTTTT.

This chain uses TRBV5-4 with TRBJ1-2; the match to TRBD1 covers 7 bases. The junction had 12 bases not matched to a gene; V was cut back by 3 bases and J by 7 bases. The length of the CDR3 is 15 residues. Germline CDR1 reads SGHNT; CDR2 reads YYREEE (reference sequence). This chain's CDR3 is CASSSPSQGETGYTF. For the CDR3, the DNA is TGTGCCAGCAGCTCACCCTCCCAGGGGGAAACTGGCTACACCTTC.

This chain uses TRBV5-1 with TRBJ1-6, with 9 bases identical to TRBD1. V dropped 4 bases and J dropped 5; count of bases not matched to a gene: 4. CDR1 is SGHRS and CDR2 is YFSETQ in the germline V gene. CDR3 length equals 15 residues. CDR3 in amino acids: CASSPWTGDNSPLHF. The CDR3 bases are TGCGCCAGCAGCCCGTGGACAGGGGATAATTCACCCCTCCACTTT.

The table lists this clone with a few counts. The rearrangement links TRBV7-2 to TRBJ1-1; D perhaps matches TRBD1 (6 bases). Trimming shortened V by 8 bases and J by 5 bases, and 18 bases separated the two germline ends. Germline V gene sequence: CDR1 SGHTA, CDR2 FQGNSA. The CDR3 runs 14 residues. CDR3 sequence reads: CASQAQGILTEAFF. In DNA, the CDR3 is TGTGCCAGCCAAGCACAGGGAATTTTGACTGAAGCTTTCTTT.

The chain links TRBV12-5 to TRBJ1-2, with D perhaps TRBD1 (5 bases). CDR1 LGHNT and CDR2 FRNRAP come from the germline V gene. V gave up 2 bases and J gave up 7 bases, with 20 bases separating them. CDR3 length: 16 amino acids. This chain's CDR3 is CASGLPRGGREGGYTF. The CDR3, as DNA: TGTGCTAGTGGTTTGCCACGCGGGGGTCGGGAAGGTGGCTACACCTTC.

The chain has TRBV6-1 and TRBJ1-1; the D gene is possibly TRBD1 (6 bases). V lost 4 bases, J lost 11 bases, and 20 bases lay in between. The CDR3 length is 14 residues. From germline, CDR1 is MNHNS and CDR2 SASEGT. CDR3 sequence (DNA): TGTGCCAGCAGTGCAGGTCGGGGGGCGCTTGCTGCTTTCTTT. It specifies CASSAGRGALAAFF.

The CDR3 loop reads CASSPQGPFSNQPQHF. Here the CDR3 DNA reads TGCGCCAGCAGCCCACAGGGTCCCTTTAGCAATCAGCCCCAGCATTTT. V gene TRBV4-1 combines with J gene TRBJ1-5; D perhaps matches TRBD1 (6 bases). Germline V lookup: CDR1 MGHRA, CDR2 YSYEKL. The CDR3 is 16 residues long. The ends were cut back, 4 bases at V and 0 bases at J, with 13 bases in the middle.